What follows describes a single T cell receptor beta chain. Its antigen is not yet known. Per-nucleotide qualities are absent, and no much larger clonotype sits a single base away. This sample was included in a study of shared clonotypes between healthy human individuals (dated by TCRdb to 2018 to 2021). Study-level background: The cohort comprised a couple of women and a few men aged 18 to 49 years. For each donor, three plates each were used for CD4 naive and CD4 memory, two plates were used for CD8 naive, and one plate was used for CD8 memory. The study deeply sequenced blood TCR repertoires of roughly five healthy adults to estimate repertoire size and the extent of clonotype sharing between individuals. To increase sequencing depth and limit assay-specific biases, different laboratories used diverse techniques to prepare libraries and sequence TCR repertoires. Per donor, leukapheresis produced somewhere between about 0.9 and 10 billion PBMCs.

Using the deep immunoSEQ assay, TCR CDR3 regions were amplified from genomic DNA by multiplex PCR. Extracted genomic DNA from each cell subset was distributed evenly across all wells of several immunoSEQ 96-well plates, and each plate was treated as a replicate. For sorted subsets, approximately 190 ng of genomic DNA, equivalent to roughly 30,000 T cell genomes, went into each replicate PCR. The purified libraries were quantified using a Qubit 3.0 fluorometer, sized with a Bioanalyzer 2100, and then quantified again using the KAPA Library Quantification kit. Every immunoSEQ 96-well plate was sequenced on a dedicated single-read 150-cycle Illumina NextSeq 550 flow cell. In the source study's methods: Because the immunoSEQ output held only junctional sequences and lacked quality scores, the filtering could not match the filtering applied to full-length reads. Sequences were annotated with PyIR, a Python wrapper for IgBLAST v1.9, using IMGT germline references to assign V/J genes and CDR3. Reads with weak V/J assignments (E-value above 1e-6), missing CDR3, stop codons, out-of-frame junctions, or ambiguous translated residues were removed. V3J clonotypes were defined as sequences sharing an identical inferred V gene, J gene, and CDR3 amino acid sequence. The percentage overlap between two repertoires was calculated by dividing the number of shared unique clonotypes by the size of the smaller repertoire. RTK rarefaction, the Chao1 estimator, and Recon v2.1 estimates of unobserved clonotypes were used to assess repertoire richness. Generation probabilities for all TCRbeta clonotypes obtained by the gDNA method from four donors were computed using OLGA. The source is immuneACCESS, and TCRdb retained only in-frame sequences with V and J called. Part of the clones is not carried over; for the studies checked, unresolved V genes explain less than half of this, and the remainder is unexplained. Clonal size and the V and J genes are those of that table, whereas D and trimming came from the DNA. The sample yields about 2,200,000 clones; around 93% were counted once. The ten most abundant clones make up 1.7% of the sample.

Study-level results and caveats: Across a few donors, around 5.4% of naive CD4, over 3% of naive CD8, around 2.1% of memory CD4, and approximately 0.4% of memory CD8 clonotypes were shared. The genetic and exposure-history diversity represented was limited by the small number of donors. Even with the large sequencing depth, rarefaction of the sorted-subset datasets indicated that sequencing was incomplete. Only blood was sampled, and tissue TCR repertoires likely differ from those in blood. Clonotypes shared by all four sorted-subset donors showed higher generation probabilities than non-shared clonotypes. Pairwise subsampling indicated that sequencing depth was expected to affect the degree of clonotype sharing among donors. Naive subsets generally had larger estimated clonotype richness than memory subsets did.

For the CD8 naive samples, CD45RO-negative cells were positively selected for CCR7, yielding a CD45RA+CCR7+ population from which TemRA cells were excluded. The donors were healthy, HIV-negative adults who had no recently reported acute infections or vaccinations. All donors were Caucasian adults living in Nashville, Tennessee, USA. After blood collection by leukapheresis, PBMCs were isolated using Ficoll-Histopaque density gradient centrifugation and then cryopreserved in the vapor phase of liquid nitrogen. Analytical flow cytometry was used to check the purity and quantity of each magnetically sorted T cell population. Each sorted fraction had its genomic DNA isolated and then quantified by UV absorbance on a Nanodrop 2000c. CDR1 is given as SGDLS and CDR2 as YYNGEE, both from the germline V gene. The CDR3 covers 15 residues, taking in both the cysteine and the phenylalanine. The sequence is cut down to CDR3 DNA, 45 bases in frame from base 1. Trimming accounts for 3 bases at V and 6 bases at J, while the number of junction bases matched to no gene is 7.

The sample taken for sequencing was naive CD8+ T cells from PBMCs. The cell subset or site label for this specimen denotes: CD45RA+CCR7+. The chain is encoded by TRBV9 joined to TRBJ2-2, and TRBD2 aligns with 8 junction nucleotides. The TCR was taken from a man between 18 and 35 years old in good health. Some clones in this sample may be carry-over from other donors' samples. The sequence in DNA is TGTGCCAGCAGCGACCGGGAGGGACCGGCCGGGGAGCTGTTTTTT. Its translation reads: CASSDREGPAGELFF.